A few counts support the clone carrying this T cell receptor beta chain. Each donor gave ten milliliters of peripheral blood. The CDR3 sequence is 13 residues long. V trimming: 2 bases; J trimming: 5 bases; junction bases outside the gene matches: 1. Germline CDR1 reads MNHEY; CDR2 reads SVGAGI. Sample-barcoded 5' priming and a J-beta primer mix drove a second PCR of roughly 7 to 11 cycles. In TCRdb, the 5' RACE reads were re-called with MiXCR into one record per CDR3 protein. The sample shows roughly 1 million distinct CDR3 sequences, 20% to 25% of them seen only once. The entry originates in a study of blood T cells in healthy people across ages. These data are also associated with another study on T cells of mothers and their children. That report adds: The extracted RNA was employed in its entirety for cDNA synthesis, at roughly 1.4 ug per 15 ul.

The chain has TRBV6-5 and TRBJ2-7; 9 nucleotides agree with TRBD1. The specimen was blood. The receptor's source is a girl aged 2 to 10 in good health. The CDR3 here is CASSYGDRDEQYF. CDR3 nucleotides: TGTGCCAGCAGTTACGGGGACAGGGACGAGCAGTACTTC.